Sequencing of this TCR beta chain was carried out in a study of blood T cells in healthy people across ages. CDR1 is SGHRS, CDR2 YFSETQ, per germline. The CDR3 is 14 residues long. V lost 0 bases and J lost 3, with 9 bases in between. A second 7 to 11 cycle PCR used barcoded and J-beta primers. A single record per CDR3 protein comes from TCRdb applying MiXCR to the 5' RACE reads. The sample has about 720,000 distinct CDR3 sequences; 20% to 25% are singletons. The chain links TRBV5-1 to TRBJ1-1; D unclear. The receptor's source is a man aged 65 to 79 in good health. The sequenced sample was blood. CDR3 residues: CASSLVDGYTEAFF. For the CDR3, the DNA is TGCGCCAGCAGCTTGGTCGACGGGTACACTGAAGCTTTCTTT. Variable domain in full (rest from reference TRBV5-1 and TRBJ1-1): KAGVTQTPRYLIKTRGQQVTLSCSPISGHRSVSWYQQTPGQGLQFLFEYFSETQRNKGNFPGRFSGRQFSNSRSEMNVSTLELGDSALYLCASSLVDGYTEAFFGQGTRLTVV.